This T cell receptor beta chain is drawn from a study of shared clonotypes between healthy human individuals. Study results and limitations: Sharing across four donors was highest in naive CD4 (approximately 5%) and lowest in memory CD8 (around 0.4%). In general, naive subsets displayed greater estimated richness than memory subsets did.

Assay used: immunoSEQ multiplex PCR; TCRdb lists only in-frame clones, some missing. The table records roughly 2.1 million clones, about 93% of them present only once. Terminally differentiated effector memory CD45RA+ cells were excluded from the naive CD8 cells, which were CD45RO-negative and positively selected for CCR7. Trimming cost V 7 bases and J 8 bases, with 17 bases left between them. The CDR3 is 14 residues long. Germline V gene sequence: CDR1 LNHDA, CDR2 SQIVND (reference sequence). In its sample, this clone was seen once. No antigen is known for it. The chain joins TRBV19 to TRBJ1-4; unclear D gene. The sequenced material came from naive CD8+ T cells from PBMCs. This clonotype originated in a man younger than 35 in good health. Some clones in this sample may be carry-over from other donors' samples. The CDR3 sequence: CASKKRGREEKLFF. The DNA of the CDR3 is TGTGCCAGTAAGAAACGCGGACGGGAAGAAAAACTGTTTTTT. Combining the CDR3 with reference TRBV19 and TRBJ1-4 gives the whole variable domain DGGITQSPKYLFRKEGQNVTLSCEQNLNHDAMYWYRQDPGQGLRLIYYSQIVNDFQKGDIAEGYSVSREKKESFPLTVTSAQKNPTAFYLCASKKRGREEKLFFGSGTQLSVL.